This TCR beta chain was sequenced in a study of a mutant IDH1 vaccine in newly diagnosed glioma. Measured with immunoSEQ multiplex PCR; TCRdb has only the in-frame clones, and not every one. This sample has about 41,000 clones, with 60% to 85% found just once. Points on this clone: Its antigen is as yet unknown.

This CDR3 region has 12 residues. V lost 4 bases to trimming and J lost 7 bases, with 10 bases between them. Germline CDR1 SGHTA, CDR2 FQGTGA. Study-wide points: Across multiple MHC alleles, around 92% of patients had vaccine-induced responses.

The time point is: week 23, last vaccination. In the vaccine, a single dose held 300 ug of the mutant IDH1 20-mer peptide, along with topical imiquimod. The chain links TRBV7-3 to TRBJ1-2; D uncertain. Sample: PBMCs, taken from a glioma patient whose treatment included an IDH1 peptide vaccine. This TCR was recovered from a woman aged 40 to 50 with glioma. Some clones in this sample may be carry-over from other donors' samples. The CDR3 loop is CASSSALGGYTF. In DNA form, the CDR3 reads TGTGCCAGCAGCTCCGCTCTTGGTGGCTACACCTTC.